This T cell receptor beta chain was sequenced during a study of shared clonotypes between healthy human individuals. General observations from the study: Clonotype sharing among donors was expected to depend on sequencing depth. Clonotypes not shared had lower generation probabilities than those common to all four donors. Generally, naive subsets came out with larger estimated richness than memory subsets.

Terminally differentiated effector memory CD45RA+ cells were excluded by CCR7 positive selection of CD45RO-negative cells. Here immunoSEQ multiplex PCR was the method, and the copy in TCRdb shows in-frame clones only, minus some. This table has around 2,000,000 clones, 90% to 95% appearing once. Points on this clone: Its antigen is unknown.

The receptor was isolated from a man between 18 and 35 years old in good health. Some clones in this sample may be carry-over from other donors' samples. The material sequenced was naive CD8+ T cells from PBMCs.

CDR3 nucleotides: TGTGCCAGCAGCCCCCCAGCACCGGGACTAGTGGCAGATACGCAGTATTTT. It encodes CASSPPAPGLVADTQYF. The rearrangement joins TRBV7-9 to TRBJ2-3, with TRBD2 matching 8 bases. This CDR3 spans 17 amino acids. Germline assignment: CDR1 SEHNR and CDR2 FQNEAQ (reference sequence). Trimming removed 5 bases from V and 4 bases from J; junction bases left unmatched: 14.